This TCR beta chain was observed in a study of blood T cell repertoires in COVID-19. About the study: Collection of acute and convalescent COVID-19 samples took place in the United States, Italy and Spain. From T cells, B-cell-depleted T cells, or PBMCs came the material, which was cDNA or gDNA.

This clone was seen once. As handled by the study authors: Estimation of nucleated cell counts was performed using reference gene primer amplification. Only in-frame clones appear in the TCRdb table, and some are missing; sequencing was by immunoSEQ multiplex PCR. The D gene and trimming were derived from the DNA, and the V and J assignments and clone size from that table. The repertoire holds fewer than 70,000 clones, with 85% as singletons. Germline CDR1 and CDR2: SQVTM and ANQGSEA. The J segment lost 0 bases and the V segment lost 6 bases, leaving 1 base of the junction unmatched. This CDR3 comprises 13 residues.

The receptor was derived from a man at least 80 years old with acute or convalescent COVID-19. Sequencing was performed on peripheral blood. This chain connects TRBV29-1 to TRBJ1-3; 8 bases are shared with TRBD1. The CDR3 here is CSVTGGSGNTIYF. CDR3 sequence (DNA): TGCAGCGTCACAGGGGGCTCTGGAAACACCATATATTTT.